This paragraph covers one T cell receptor beta chain sequence. Its antigen is not identified. The sample belongs to a study of cytomegalovirus exposure and HLA in healthy donors. PCR involved 60 Vbeta and 13 Jbeta primers. TCRdb's table, derived via immunoSEQ multiplex PCR, lists solely in-frame clones and lacks some. The sample records some 150,000 clones, approximately 9% being singletons. Trimming stripped 1 base from V and 4 bases from J, with 10 bases between. The CDR3 consists of 14 residues. Germline assignment: CDR1 SGHTA and CDR2 FQGNSA. Whole-study results and caveats: No immune exposure information besides CMV serostatus was available. According to a later analysis, most TCR beta chains associated with CMV appeared HLA-restricted.

The sample comprised PBMCs. This chain uses TRBV7-2 with TRBJ1-2; D gene ambiguous. The source is a woman aged 40 to 50 in good health and CMV-seropositive. CDR3 nucleotides: TGTGCCAGCAGCTTAGAAGCGGCGATCTATGGCTACACCTTC. It codes for CASSLEAAIYGYTF.